The 17 T cell receptor beta chains listed next were all sequenced from one sample in a study of cytomegalovirus exposure and HLA in healthy donors. Primers included in the PCR were 60 Vbeta and 13 Jbeta primers. The method was immunoSEQ multiplex PCR; TCRdb's version includes in-frame clones alone and lacks a portion of them. The data contain about 130,000 clones, around three quarters of them singletons. Sequencing used PBMCs. Every receptor here comes from a middle-aged man in good health and CMV-seropositive.

This clone was recorded once. The rearrangement uses TRBV5-4 and TRBJ2-3, with D maybe TRBD1 (6 bases). Trimming took 4 bases from V and 4 from J, leaving 13 bases between them. The V gene's germline CDR1 is SGHNT and CDR2 YYREEE (reference sequence). This CDR3 spans 14 amino acids. The chain's CDR3 is CASSVAGASDTQYF. The CDR3 DNA is TGTGCCAGCAGCGTGGCAGGGGCATCAGATACGCAGTATTTT.

J is TRBJ2-1 and V is TRBV6-5; D might be TRBD2 (6 bases). V was pared by 2 bases and J by 8 bases, with 16 bases between. In germline, CDR1 is MNHEY, CDR2 SVGAGI. This CDR3 has 15 residues. CDR3 protein: CASSYRDGGEDEQFF. CDR3 nucleotides: TGTGCCAGCAGTTACAGGGACGGAGGGGAAGATGAGCAGTTCTTC.

The V call is TRBV7-3, the J call TRBJ1-1, with TRBD1 matching 9 bases. Germline loops: CDR1 SGHTA, CDR2 FQGTGA. V shed 3 bases and J 4 bases; nucleotides not matched to a gene: 3. This CDR3 is 14 amino acids long. This chain's CDR3 is CASSLDRGGTEAFF. As DNA, the CDR3 is TGTGCCAGCAGCTTGGACAGGGGTGGCACTGAAGCTTTCTTT.

This clone was seen a handful of times. The same CDR3 is also encoded by other DNA sequences in this sample. The chain employs TRBV27 and TRBJ2-1; 12 nucleotides match TRBD2. Germline V gene data show CDR1 as MNHEY and CDR2 as SMNVEV (reference sequence). The V gene end was trimmed by 7 bases and the J gene end by 8 bases; junction bases not matched to a gene: 6. This CDR3 spans 14 amino acids. CDR3 in DNA: TGTGCCAGCACCACTAGCGGGAGGATCGATGAGCAGTTCTTC. Its translation: CASTTSGRIDEQFF.

V gene TRBV11-2 combines with J gene TRBJ2-3; D may be TRBD1 (5 bases). CDR1 and CDR2 (germline): SGHAT, FQNNGV. The CDR3 runs to 17 residues. V lost 5 bases to trimming and J lost 0 bases, with 18 bases between them. The DNA for the CDR3 is TGTGCCAGCAGCACCTTACAGGAGTTACCTAGCACAGATACGCAGTATTTT. It codes for CASSTLQELPSTDTQYF.

Regarding this clone: The identical CDR3 is also encoded by other nucleotide sequences in the sample. The chain's CDR3 is CASSLSLAGGPREQYF. CDR3 sequence (DNA): TGTGCCAGCAGTTTATCTTTAGCGGGAGGCCCGCGCGAGCAGTACTTC. This chain links TRBV27 with TRBJ2-7, with 10 nucleotides matching TRBD2. V dropped 0 bases and J dropped 6; count of bases not matched to a gene: 8. Germline V lookup: CDR1 MNHEY, CDR2 SMNVEV (reference sequence). The CDR3 length is 16 residues.

The rearrangement joins TRBV10-3 to TRBJ2-5; no clear D gene. CDR1 is ENHRY, CDR2 SYGVKD, per germline. The CDR3 is made up of 13 amino acids. V gave up 0 bases and J gave up 4 bases, with 6 bases separating them. The DNA of the CDR3 is TGTGCCATCAGTGAGTCGTCGGGAGAGACCCAGTACTTC. This codes for CAISESSGETQYF.

The chain carries TRBV10-1 and TRBJ2-7, with a tentative D call TRBD1 (5 bases). Germline-derived CDR1 and CDR2 are WNHNN and SYGVQD (reference sequence). The CDR3 is made up of 13 amino acids. The V gene lost 5 bases and the J gene lost 2 bases, with 10 bases spanning the gap. CDR3 amino acids: CASSRSGTYEQYF. In DNA, the CDR3 is TGCGCCAGCAGTAGGTCAGGGACCTACGAGCAGTACTTC.

CDR3 bases: TGTGCCAGCAGCTTAGTCGGGGGACAGGGTTTTGGGTCCTACGAGCAGTACTTC. This translates into CASSLVGGQGFGSYEQYF. The chain is built from TRBV7-2 and TRBJ2-7, with 9 nucleotides matching TRBD1. The CDR3 is made up of 18 amino acids. V was pared by 1 base and J by 1 base, with 11 bases of the junction left unmatched. Looked up from germline, CDR1 is SGHTA and CDR2 is FQGNSA.

This clone appeared a single time. The chain has TRBV18 and TRBJ1-5; 7 bases fit TRBD1. V dropped 3 bases and J dropped 3; count of bases not matched to a gene: 5. Germline assignment: CDR1 KGHSH and CDR2 LQKENI. The CDR3 sequence is 15 residues long. CDR3 coding DNA: TGTGCCAGCTCACCCGGGACAGCCAACAATCAGCCCCAGCATTTT. This sequence encodes CASSPGTANNQPQHF.

The chain couples TRBV7-3 to TRBJ2-3, with 7 bases that match TRBD1. This CDR3 has 16 amino acids. Looked up from germline, CDR1 is SGHTA and CDR2 is FQGTGA. Trimming cost V 5 bases and J 2 bases; bases outside gene matches: 10. CDR3 amino acids: CASSLTGETYTDTQYF. The CDR3 bases are TGTGCCAGCAGCCTCACAGGGGAAACTTACACAGATACGCAGTATTTT.

The chain links TRBV4-2 to TRBJ2-7; D is possibly TRBD1 (5 bases). Germline loops: CDR1 LGHNA, CDR2 YNFKEQ. CDR3 length: 15 residues. With 0 bases removed from V and 6 bases from J, the gap between germline ends came to 15 bases. The CDR3, as DNA: TGTGCCAGCAGCCAAGATCCAAACAAAGGGGCCGAGCAGTACTTC. Translation: CASSQDPNKGAEQYF.

This clone was observed once. The chain uses TRBV11-2 and TRBJ2-1; 8 nucleotides match TRBD1. Germline values: CDR1 SGHAT, CDR2 FQNNGV. J was trimmed by 13 bases and V by 6 bases; bases with no gene match: 5. The CDR3 is made up of 11 amino acids. Here the CDR3 DNA reads TGTGCCAGCAGGCAGGGGGCTTTACAGTTCTTC. Residues: CASRQGALQFF.

The rearrangement links TRBV6-1 to TRBJ1-3; D may be TRBD1 (5 bases). In germline, CDR1 is MNHNS, CDR2 SASEGT. The CDR3 has 15 amino acids. V lost 2 bases, J lost 4 bases, and 12 bases lay in between. CDR3 residues: CASSENLGAGNTIYF. CDR3 sequence (DNA): TGTGCCAGCAGTGAAAATCTAGGGGCGGGAAACACCATATATTTT.

This sequence joins TRBV10-3 and TRBJ1-5; the D gene is possibly TRBD1 (5 bases). The ends were cut back, 2 bases at V and 3 bases at J, with 11 bases in the middle. Germline assignment: CDR1 ENHRY and CDR2 SYGVKD. This CDR3 has 15 amino acids. The chain's CDR3 is CAISEGGRDNQPQHF. CDR3 DNA: TGTGCCATCAGTGAGGGTGGCAGGGACAATCAGCCCCAGCATTTT.

The genes are TRBV9 and TRBJ2-7; D ambiguous. CDR3 length: 14 residues. Germline V gene data show CDR1 as SGDLS and CDR2 as YYNGEE. V was pared by 3 bases and J by 2 bases, with 12 bases between. CDR3 loop: CASSARERTYEQYF. The DNA for the CDR3 is TGTGCCAGCAGCGCCCGAGAACGAACCTACGAGCAGTACTTC.

CDR3 bases: TGTGCCAGCAGTTACTCCGGGACAGGGGGCTCTGGCTACACCTTC. It yields the protein CASSYSGTGGSGYTF. The V and J genes are TRBV2 and TRBJ1-2, with 12 bases fitting TRBD1. The V and J ends lost 5 bases and 7 bases, in that order; junction bases with no gene match: 8. The CDR3 totals 15 residues. The germline V gene has CDR1 SNHLY and CDR2 FYNNEI.